The text below deals with one T cell receptor (beta chain). This entry belongs to a study of blood T cell repertoires in COVID-19. Study context: The origin of the acute and convalescent COVID-19 samples was the United States, Italy and Spain. Sample material is recorded as cDNA or gDNA derived from T cells, B-cell-depleted T cells, or PBMCs.

This CDR3 has 17 amino acids. Original processing notes: From reference gene primer amplification, estimates of nucleated cell counts were derived. The method was immunoSEQ multiplex PCR; TCRdb's version includes in-frame clones alone and lacks a portion of them. The DNA was the basis for D and trimming; V, J and clone size are from that table. The sample shows about 86,000 clones, about 89% of them seen only once. The V call is TRBV21-1, the J call TRBJ1-2. TRBV21-1 is a recognized pseudogene. The clonotype comes from a human donor in a cohort sampled during active COVID-19. The material sequenced was peripheral blood. The CDR3 nucleotides are TGTGCCAGCAGCAAAACGGAGGCCAGGAGGGGTACTTATGGCTACACCTTC. Residues: CASSKTEARRGTYGYTF.